This record looks at one TCR beta chain sequence and its context. This entry belongs to a study of CD8 T cells in Susac syndrome. Germline CDR1 and CDR2: LGHDT and YNNKEL (reference sequence). V was trimmed by 3 bases and J by 2 bases, leaving 8 bases between them. The CDR3 runs 14 residues. With random hexamers, roughly 0.45 to 1 ug RNA was reverse transcribed. Each CDR3 protein is one row after TCRdb ran MiXCR on the immunoSEQ multiplex PCR reads. This sample yields some 100,000 distinct CDR3 sequences, of which 85% to 95% are seen a single time; under 0.095% belongs to the top ten. The V gene is TRBV3-1, the J gene TRBJ1-3; D remains unclear. The source of this sequence is a human donor with multiple sclerosis. The source material was CD4+ T cells from PBMCs. The CDR3 sequence: CASSHEGPGNTIYF. DNA of the CDR3: TGTGCCAGCAGCCATGAGGGCCCTGGAAACACCATATATTTT.